One sample yielded the 24 T cell receptor beta chains listed below, sequenced in a study of blood T cell repertoires in COVID-19. Repertoires were generated with immunoSEQ multiplex PCR, while TCRdb's copy carries only in-frame clones and drops some. The sample holds 650,000 to 800,000 clones; approximately 90% are singletons and the top ten take about 0.26%. Input material: peripheral blood. Receptor source: a woman aged 18-30 years with acute or convalescent COVID-19.

The genes are TRBV30 and TRBJ2-7; TRBD2 is a possible D gene (5 bases). Germline V gene data show CDR1 as GTSNPN and CDR2 as SVGIG (reference sequence). Between the trimmed V and J ends, which lost 3 bases and 1 base, there was a span of 7 bases. This CDR3 has 12 residues. CDR3 nucleotides: TGTGCCTGGAGCGGGAAATCCTACGAGCAGTACTTC. It yields the protein CAWSGKSYEQYF.

The genes are TRBV6-5 and TRBJ2-7; 9 nucleotides line up with TRBD1. The germline V gene encodes CDR1 MNHEY and CDR2 SVGAGI. Trimming cost V 2 bases and J 2 bases; bases outside gene matches: 4. There are 15 residues in the CDR3. This CDR3 reads CASSYTGTGPYEQYF. The DNA for the CDR3 is TGTGCCAGCAGTTACACCGGGACAGGGCCCTACGAGCAGTACTTC.

V and J are TRBV5-6 and TRBJ1-6; D is perhaps TRBD1 (5 bases). Germline V gene lookup returns CDR1 SGHDT and CDR2 YYEEEE. The CDR3 is made up of 13 amino acids. Between the trimmed V and J ends, which lost 6 bases and 12 bases, there was a span of 16 bases. The CDR3 DNA reads TGTGCCAGCATAGGTATAGGGGATGAACCCCTCCACTTT. Translation: CASIGIGDEPLHF.

CDR3 bases: TGTGCCAGCAGTTCAACTCCGGGACAGGGGGCTGATGAGCAGTACTTC. Amino acids: CASSSTPGQGADEQYF. The V and J genes are TRBV6-5 and TRBJ2-7; 12 nucleotides agree with TRBD1. In germline, CDR1 is MNHEY, CDR2 SVGAGI. V dropped 4 bases and J dropped 7; count of bases not matched to a gene: 11. The CDR3 has 16 residues.

V and J are TRBV30 and TRBJ2-7; 7 bases match TRBD2. Germline V gene lookup returns CDR1 GTSNPN and CDR2 SVGIG (reference sequence). There are 16 residues in the CDR3. J was trimmed by 7 bases and V by 2 bases; bases with no gene match: 17. DNA for the CDR3: TGTGCCTGGAGTAGAACTAGCGATCTCCTTTTTGGAGAGCAGTACTTC. This codes for CAWSRTSDLLFGEQYF. The full variable domain, in which reference TRBV30 and TRBJ2-7 provide the parts outside the CDR3, is SQTIHQWPATLVQPVGSPLSLECTVEGTSNPNLYWYRQAAGRGLQLLFYSVGIGQISSEVPQNLSASRPQDRQFILSSKKLLLSDSGFYLCAWSRTSDLLFGEQYFGPGTRLTVT.

The V gene is TRBV6-6, the J gene TRBJ1-2; D ambiguous. The CDR3 has 15 amino acids. V lost 6 bases, J lost 4 bases, and 18 bases lay in between. Looked up from germline, CDR1 is MNHNY and CDR2 is SVGAGI (reference sequence). The CDR3 is CASSQDLKPIYGYTF. The CDR3 nucleotides are TGTGCCAGCAGCCAGGACTTAAAGCCGATCTATGGCTACACCTTC.

The V and J genes are TRBV4-1 and TRBJ2-1; weak D call: TRBD2 (5 bases). The CDR3 has 15 amino acids. Trimming removed 2 bases from V and 5 bases from J, with 13 bases in between. The germline V gene encodes CDR1 MGHRA and CDR2 YSYEKL. DNA for the CDR3: TGCGCCAGCAGCCAACCGGCCCTAGCTAACAATGAGCAGTTCTTC. Its translation: CASSQPALANNEQFF.

Only one count was recorded for this clone. The chain links TRBV7-2 to TRBJ1-2; 10 nucleotides line up with TRBD1. V lost 5 bases, J lost 2 bases, and 8 bases stayed unmatched. The length of the CDR3 is 16 residues. The V gene's germline CDR1 is SGHTA and CDR2 FQGNSA. CDR3 sequence: CASSPRTGQGNYGYTF. The CDR3 nucleotides are TGTGCCAGCAGCCCGAGGACGGGACAGGGGAACTATGGCTACACCTTC.

The rearrangement uses TRBV6-4 and TRBJ1-5, with TRBD1 matching over 8 bases. The CDR3 sequence is 14 residues long. V lost 4 bases and J lost 5; bases outside the gene matches: 4. Germline lookup yields CDR1 MRHNA and CDR2 SNTAGT. Here the CDR3 DNA reads TGTGCCAGCAGTGTCCAACAGGGGGATCAGCCCCAGCATTTT. Protein product: CASSVQQGDQPQHF.

The chain joins TRBV5-1 to TRBJ1-5; no clear D gene. The CDR3 runs to 15 residues. Germline V gives CDR1 SGHRS, CDR2 YFSETQ. The V gene lost 4 bases and the J gene lost 0 bases, with 11 bases spanning the gap. CDR3 nucleotide sequence: TGCGCCAGCAGCGAGGGAACTCATAGCAATCAGCCCCAGCATTTT. This gives the protein CASSEGTHSNQPQHF.

This clone was found a few times. The chain carries TRBV5-4 and TRBJ2-7; D possibly corresponds to TRBD2 (6 bases). Germline assignment: CDR1 SGHNT and CDR2 YYREEE (reference sequence). Trimming removed 3 bases from V and 3 bases from J, with 10 bases in between. This CDR3 is built from 13 residues. The CDR3 nucleotides read TGTGCCAGCAGCTCGGGACTTTTCTACGAGCAGTACTTC. Its translation is CASSSGLFYEQYF.

The chain links TRBV19 to TRBJ1-1; TRBD1 matches at 9 bases. Germline CDR1 LNHDA, CDR2 SQIVND (reference sequence). The V gene end was trimmed by 5 bases and the J gene end by 11 bases; junction bases not matched to a gene: 6. This CDR3 is 12 amino acids long. The CDR3 region is CASSQQGARAFF. The DNA of the CDR3 is TGTGCCAGTAGTCAACAGGGGGCGAGGGCTTTCTTT.

The rearrangement links TRBV5-6 to TRBJ2-7; D is possibly TRBD1 (5 bases). The CDR3 is 14 amino acids. Germline values: CDR1 SGHDT, CDR2 YYEEEE. Trimming removed 4 bases from V and 5 bases from J, with 16 bases in between. CDR3 protein: CASSPDGRVHEQYF. The CDR3 DNA is TGTGCCAGCAGCCCTGACGGCAGGGTCCACGAGCAGTACTTC.

Concerning this clone: At the DNA level, this CDR3 is encoded by other sequences in the same sample as well. The V call is TRBV5-6, the J call TRBJ1-6, with D hard to call. Germline V gene sequence: CDR1 SGHDT, CDR2 YYEEEE. The CDR3 loop spans 13 amino acids. The ends were cut back, 2 bases at V and 7 bases at J, with 7 bases in the middle. CDR3 in amino acids: CASSLRGNSPLHF. The CDR3 nucleotides are TGTGCCAGCAGCTTACGGGGAAATTCACCCCTCCACTTT.

The chain couples TRBV4-3 to TRBJ2-7, with 7 bases that match TRBD2. Germline V lookup: CDR1 LGHNA, CDR2 YSLEER. V was clipped by 4 bases and J by 2 bases; unmatched bases: 8. There are 15 residues in the CDR3. The CDR3 nucleotides read TGCGCCAGCAGCCCGACGGGGGGTTACACCTACGAGCAGTACTTC. Protein: CASSPTGGYTYEQYF.

This chain connects TRBV28 to TRBJ2-3, with TRBD1 identical over 9 bases. V was clipped by 2 bases and J by 1 base; unmatched bases: 10. There are 18 residues in the CDR3. Germline CDR1 is MDHEN and CDR2 is SYDVKM. The DNA of the CDR3 is TGTGCCAGCAGTTTAAGGACAGGGGCTGAACGTCGCACAGATACGCAGTATTTT. The encoded protein is CASSLRTGAERRTDTQYF. Full variable domain (remainder filled in from reference TRBV28 and TRBJ2-3): DVKVTQSSRYLVKRTGEKVFLECVQDMDHENMFWYRQDPGLGLRLIYFSYDVKMKEKGDIPEGYSVSREKKERFSLILESASTNQTSMYLCASSLRTGAERRTDTQYFGPGTRLTVL.

The chain is built from TRBV18 and TRBJ2-2; D not resolved. Germline V gives CDR1 KGHSH, CDR2 LQKENI. Trimming removed 3 bases at V and 6 bases at J, with 8 bases between. CDR3 length: 13 residues. Here the CDR3 reads CASSPVLAGELFF. CDR3 DNA sequence: TGTGCCAGCTCACCCGTCCTTGCCGGGGAGCTGTTTTTT.

The gene calls are TRBV5-1 and TRBJ2-4; D may be TRBD2 (7 bases). The CDR3 contains 16 residues. The germline CDR1 and CDR2 sequences are SGHRS and YFSETQ. The germline V and J ends were trimmed by 7 bases and 1 base, with 18 bases remaining between them. In DNA, the CDR3 is TGCGCCAGCTGCCCGAAAGGGGGGGCGGCCAAAAACATTCAGTACTTC. Amino acid sequence: CASCPKGGAAKNIQYF.

The rearrangement links TRBV7-9 to TRBJ2-7; possible D gene TRBD1, 6 bases. CDR1 and CDR2 from the germline V gene are SEHNR and FQNEAQ (reference sequence). This CDR3 has 14 residues. V dropped 7 bases and J dropped 7 bases, with 20 bases sitting between them. CDR3 loop: CASTLTGLVGEQYF. The CDR3 region has the DNA TGTGCCAGCACGCTGACAGGCCTCGTAGGGGAGCAGTACTTC.

This sequence joins TRBV4-1 and TRBJ1-3, with no clear D. V was pared by 4 bases and J by 0 bases, with 10 bases between. This CDR3 region has 15 residues. Germline V CDR1 and CDR2: MGHRA, YSYEKL. The DNA of the CDR3 is TGCGCCAGCAGCCCCTCGGCGGACTCTGGAAACACCATATATTTT. It encodes CASSPSADSGNTIYF.

The V call is TRBV1, the J call TRBJ1-1; the table's TRBD1 call for D was not verified on the DNA. TRBV1 is assigned pseudogene status. This CDR3 is 19 amino acids long. In DNA form, the CDR3 reads TGCACCAGCAGCCAAGATGGGTACAGACGGATTGGGTGGAACACTGAAGCTTTCTTT. Amino acids: CTSSQDGYRRIGWNTEAFF.

The chain recombines TRBV19 with TRBJ1-3, with 9 bases aligning to TRBD1. Germline values: CDR1 LNHDA, CDR2 SQIVND (reference sequence). V shed 6 bases, J shed 0 bases, and the junction held 12 bases outside the gene matches. The CDR3 consists of 18 residues. The CDR3 reads CASSGTGRTGISGNTIYF. Here the CDR3 DNA reads TGTGCCAGTAGCGGGACAGGGCGAACTGGCATCTCTGGAAACACCATATATTTT. Looking up the rest from reference TRBV19 and TRBJ1-3 gives the full variable domain: DGGITQSPKYLFRKEGQNVTLSCEQNLNHDAMYWYRQDPGQGLRLIYYSQIVNDFQKGDIAEGYSVSREKKESFPLTVTSAQKNPTAFYLCASSGTGRTGISGNTIYFGEGSWLTVV.

The chain joins TRBV7-2 to TRBJ1-2, with TRBD1 identical over 7 bases. V was pared by 5 bases and J by 5 bases, with 11 bases of the junction left unmatched. CDR1 and CDR2 (germline): SGHTA, FQGNSA. The CDR3 is 15 residues long. The CDR3: CASSPRDSKTYGYTF. CDR3 sequence (DNA): TGTGCCAGCAGCCCACGGGACAGTAAGACATATGGCTACACCTTC.

The rearrangement joins TRBV28 to TRBJ1-6, with 7 bases fitting TRBD1. Trimming removed 5 bases from V and 2 bases from J; junction bases left unmatched: 6. The CDR3 sequence is 16 residues long. Germline-derived CDR1 and CDR2 are MDHEN and SYDVKM. Here the CDR3 reads CASSGDRRPYNSPLHF. CDR3 nucleotides: TGTGCCAGCAGTGGGGACAGAAGGCCCTATAATTCACCCCTCCACTTT.